This T cell receptor (beta chain) was sequenced for a study of blood T cell repertoires in COVID-19. Study at large: The cDNA or gDNA used as material had been derived from T cells, B-cell-depleted T cells, or PBMCs.

CDR3 length equals 11 residues. Trimming took off 10 bases at V and 5 bases at J, with 11 bases between the two ends. CDR1 is MDHEN, CDR2 SYDVKM, per germline. Two negative PCRs, clearance, or symptom resolution had been documented for recovered Cohort 3 donors. Using immunoSEQ multiplex PCR, the repertoire was profiled, and TCRdb retains in-frame clones only, with some absent. The sample shows 170,000 or so clones, 85% to 90% of them seen only once. The rearrangement links TRBV28 to TRBJ1-2; the D gene is possibly TRBD1 (5 bases). Material for sequencing was PBMCs or T cells enriched from blood (not recorded which). The clonotype comes from a man between 35 and 55 years old who had recovered from COVID-19. The CDR3 region has the DNA TGTGCCACCCGACGGGGGTATGGCTACACCTTC. Amino acids: CATRRGYGYTF.